This T cell receptor (beta chain) emerged from a study of CD8 T cells in ankylosing spondylitis. Whole-study findings and limits: Earlier reports found some motif variants in synovial fluid and blood in reactive arthritis. Reportedly, disease-linked clones are significantly enriched in ankylosing spondylitis patients' matched synovial fluid. Seemingly distinctive of ankylosing spondylitis blood was a TCR beta motif formed by eight highly homologous variants.

This clonotype came up a few times. The antigen is unknown. Unmatched junction bases numbered 12, after V lost 0 bases and J lost 3 bases. This CDR3 is 18 amino acids long. Germline assignment: CDR1 DFQATT and CDR2 SNEGSKA (reference sequence). Generation of TCR beta libraries employed quantitative 5'-RACE incorporating molecular barcodes. A single record per CDR3 protein comes from TCRdb applying MiXCR to the 5' RACE reads. The sample contains over 400,000 distinct CDR3 sequences, about 25% of which appear only once. This clonotype was obtained from a male donor with ankylosing spondylitis. This chain joins TRBV20-1 and TRBJ2-1; 9 nucleotides match TRBD2. What was sequenced was blood, either unsorted or a sorted T cell fraction (not recorded which). The CDR3 protein is CSAREARWVAGDYNEQFF. The CDR3 DNA sequence: TGCAGTGCTAGAGAAGCTAGATGGGTAGCGGGAGACTACAATGAGCAGTTCTTC.